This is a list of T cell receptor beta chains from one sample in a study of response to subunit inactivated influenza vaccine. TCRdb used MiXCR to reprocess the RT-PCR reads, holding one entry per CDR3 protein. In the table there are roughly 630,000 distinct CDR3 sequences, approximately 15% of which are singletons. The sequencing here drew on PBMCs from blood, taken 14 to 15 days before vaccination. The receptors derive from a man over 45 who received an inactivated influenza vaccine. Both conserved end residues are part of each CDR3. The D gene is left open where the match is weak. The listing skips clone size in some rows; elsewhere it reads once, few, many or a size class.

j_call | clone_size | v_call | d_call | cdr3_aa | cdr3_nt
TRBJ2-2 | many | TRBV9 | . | CASSVGSMGELFF | TGTGCCAGCAGCGTAGGATCAATGGGGGAGCTGTTTTTT
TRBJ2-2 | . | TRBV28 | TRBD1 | CASSFHRGNTGELFF | TGTGCCAGCAGTTTTCACAGGGGGAACACCGGGGAGCTGTTTTTT
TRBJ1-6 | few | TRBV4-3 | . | CASSQDPRDRLHF | TGCGCCAGCAGCCAAGATCCCAGGGATCGCCTCCACTTT
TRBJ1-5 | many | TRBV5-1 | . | CASSLMSGDNQPQHF | TGCGCCAGCAGCTTGATGTCTGGGGACAATCAGCCCCAGCATTTT
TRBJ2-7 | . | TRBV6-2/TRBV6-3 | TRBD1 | CASSVTGPNEQYF | TGTGCCAGCAGTGTGACAGGGCCCAACGAGCAGTACTTC
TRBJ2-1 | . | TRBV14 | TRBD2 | CASSQEFVFYPPGGLNEQFF | TGTGCCAGCAGCCAAGAGTTTGTATTCTATCCCCCGGGAGGACTCAATGAGCAGTTCTTC
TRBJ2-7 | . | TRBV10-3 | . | CATVPGPSYEQYF | TGTGCCACCGTTCCGGGTCCCAGCTACGAGCAGTACTTC
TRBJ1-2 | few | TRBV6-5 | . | CASSPGHYGYTF | TGTGCCAGCAGTCCGGGTCACTATGGCTACACCTTC
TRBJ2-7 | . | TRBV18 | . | CASPTGGRVSYEQYF | TGTGCCAGCCCCACCGGGGGGCGGGTATCCTACGAGCAGTACTTC
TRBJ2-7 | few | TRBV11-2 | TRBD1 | CASSSPRTGATYEQYF | TGTGCCAGCAGTTCACCTAGGACAGGGGCGACCTACGAGCAGTACTTC
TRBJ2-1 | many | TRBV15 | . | CATSRDRLSSYNEQFF | TGTGCCACCAGCAGAGATCGGTTGAGCTCCTACAATGAGCAGTTCTTC
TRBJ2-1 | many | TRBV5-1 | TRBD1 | CASSLGGTGGNEQFF | TGCGCCAGCAGCTTGGGAGGGACAGGGGGGAATGAGCAGTTCTTC
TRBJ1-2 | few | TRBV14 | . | CASSQDPFTLANYGYTF | TGTGCCAGCAGCCAAGATCCGTTTACTTTAGCTAACTATGGCTACACCTTC
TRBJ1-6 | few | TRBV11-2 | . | CASSLVALGGGSPLHF | TGTGCCAGCAGCTTAGTAGCCCTAGGTGGCGGGTCACCCCTCCACTTT
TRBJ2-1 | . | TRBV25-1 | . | CASSPRSYGEQFF | TGTGCCAGCAGCCCCCGGTCCTACGGTGAGCAGTTCTTC
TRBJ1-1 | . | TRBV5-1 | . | CASSLEEKNTEAFF | TGCGCCAGCAGCTTGGAGGAAAAGAACACTGAAGCTTTCTTT
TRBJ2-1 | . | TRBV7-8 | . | CASPGAKSYNEQFF | TGTGCCAGCCCAGGAGCGAAATCCTACAATGAGCAGTTCTTC
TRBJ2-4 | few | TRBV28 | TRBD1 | CASSSSSGTGKNIQYF | TGTGCCAGCAGTTCCTCCTCCGGGACAGGGAAAAACATTCAGTACTTC
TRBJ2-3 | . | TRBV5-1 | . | CASSLRPMGSITQYF | TGCGCCAGCAGCCTACGACCCATGGGCTCGATCACGCAGTATTTT
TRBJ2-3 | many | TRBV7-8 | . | CASSFAPWSTDTQYF | TGTGCCAGCAGCTTTGCTCCCTGGTCCACAGATACGCAGTATTTT
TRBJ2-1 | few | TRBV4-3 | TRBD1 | CASSHGTAYNEQFF | TGCGCCAGCAGCCACGGGACAGCCTACAATGAGCAGTTCTTC
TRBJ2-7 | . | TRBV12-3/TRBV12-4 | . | CASTLGGVYEQYF | TGTGCCAGCACTCTAGGGGGGGTCTACGAGCAGTACTTC
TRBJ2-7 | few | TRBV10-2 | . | CASSESGGNPYEQYF | TGCGCCAGCAGTGAGTCGGGGGGAAATCCCTACGAGCAGTACTTC
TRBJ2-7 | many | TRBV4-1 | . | CASSRERGGGAYEQYF | TGCGCCAGCAGCCGCGAAAGAGGGGGAGGAGCCTACGAGCAGTACTTC
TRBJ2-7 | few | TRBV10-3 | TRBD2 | CAISPSKILAGGGIFVEQYF | TGTGCCATCAGTCCCTCGAAAATACTAGCGGGAGGCGGGATCTTTGTCGAGCAGTACTTC
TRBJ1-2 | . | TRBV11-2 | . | CASSLKGGTGYGYTF | TGTGCCAGCAGCTTAAAGGGGGGCACGGGGTATGGCTACACCTTC
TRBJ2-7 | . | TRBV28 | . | CASSLNGREKYEQYF | TGTGCCAGCAGTTTAAACGGCAGGGAGAAGTACGAGCAGTACTTC
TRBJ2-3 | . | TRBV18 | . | CASSHGTLTDTQYF | TGTGCCAGCTCACACGGGACACTCACAGATACGCAGTATTTT
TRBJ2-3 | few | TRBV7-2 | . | CASSLGVRESTDTQYF | TGTGCCAGCAGCTTAGGCGTGAGGGAAAGCACAGATACGCAGTATTTT
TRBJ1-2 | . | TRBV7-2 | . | CASSSSRLSYTF | TGTGCCAGCAGCTCGTCTCGTTTGAGCTACACCTTC
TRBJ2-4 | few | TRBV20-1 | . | CSAPRLPSTKNIQYF | TGCAGTGCTCCACGCCTACCTAGCACCAAAAACATTCAGTACTTC
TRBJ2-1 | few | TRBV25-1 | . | CASSDFRGGYNEQFF | TGTGCCAGCAGTGACTTCAGGGGCGGCTACAATGAGCAGTTCTTC
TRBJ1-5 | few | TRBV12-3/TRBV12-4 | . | CASSLEGTTAYNQPQHF | TGTGCCAGCAGTTTAGAAGGGACCACAGCATACAATCAGCCCCAGCATTTT
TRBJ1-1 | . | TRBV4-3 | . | CASSQEGVYRNTEAFF | TGCGCCAGCAGCCAAGAAGGGGTTTACAGGAACACTGAAGCTTTCTTT
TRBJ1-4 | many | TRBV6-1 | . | CASSSGYDEKLFF | TGTGCCAGCAGTAGTGGTTACGATGAAAAACTGTTTTTT